The text below deals with one TCR beta chain. This sample is drawn from a study of PD-L1 blockade in urothelial cancer. On the study more broadly: After treatment start, blood was analyzed at 3 weeks (second dose) and at 6 weeks. Peripheral blood specimens exhibited a median yield of roughly 140,000 T cells.

V was trimmed by 3 bases and J by 3 bases, leaving 7 bases between them. The CDR3 runs 12 residues. Germline CDR1 reads SGHDT; CDR2 reads YYEEEE. Profiled with immunoSEQ multiplex PCR; TCRdb holds only in-frame clones, not every one. The repertoire has about 52,000 clones, approximately 75% of them found once; the top ten carry approximately 4%. All patients carried locally advanced or metastatic urothelial carcinoma. Each individual provided 1 to 8 samples (taken pretreatment and on-treatment). Sequenced here: PBMCs, sampled around atezolizumab (anti-PD-L1) treatment. This chain connects TRBV5-6 to TRBJ2-7; TRBD1 is a possible D gene (5 bases). The receptor's source is a man aged 70 or older with urothelial cancer. CDR3 bases: TGTGCCAGCAGCTACGGACACTACGAGCAGTACTTC. Residues: CASSYGHYEQYF. Using reference TRBV5-6 and TRBJ2-7 for the parts outside the CDR3, the full variable domain is DAGVTQSPTHLIKTRGQQVTLRCSPKSGHDTVSWYQQALGQGPQFIFQYYEEEERQRGNFPDRFSGHQFPNYSSELNVNALLLGDSALYLCASSYGHYEQYFGPGTRLTVT.